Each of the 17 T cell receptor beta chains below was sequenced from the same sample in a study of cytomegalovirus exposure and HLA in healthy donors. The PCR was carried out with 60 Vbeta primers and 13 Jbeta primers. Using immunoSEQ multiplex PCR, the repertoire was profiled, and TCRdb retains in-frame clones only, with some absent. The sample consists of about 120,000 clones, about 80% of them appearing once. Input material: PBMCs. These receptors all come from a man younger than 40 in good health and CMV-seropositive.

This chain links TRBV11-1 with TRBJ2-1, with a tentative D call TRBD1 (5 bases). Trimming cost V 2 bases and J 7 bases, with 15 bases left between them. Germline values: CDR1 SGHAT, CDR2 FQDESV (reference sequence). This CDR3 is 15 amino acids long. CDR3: CASSLQGALGNEQFF. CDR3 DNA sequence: TGTGCCAGCAGCTTACAAGGGGCGTTAGGGAATGAGCAGTTCTTC.

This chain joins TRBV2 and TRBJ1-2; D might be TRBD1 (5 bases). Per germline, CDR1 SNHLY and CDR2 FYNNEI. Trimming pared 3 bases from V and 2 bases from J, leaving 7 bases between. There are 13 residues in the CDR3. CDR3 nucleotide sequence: TGTGCCAGCAGTGATCGGGGGAACTATGGCTACACCTTC. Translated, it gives CASSDRGNYGYTF.

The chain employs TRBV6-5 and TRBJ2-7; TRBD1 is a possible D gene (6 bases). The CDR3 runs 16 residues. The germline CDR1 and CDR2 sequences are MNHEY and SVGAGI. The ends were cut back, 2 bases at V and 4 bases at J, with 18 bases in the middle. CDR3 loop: CASSYLLAGATYEQYF. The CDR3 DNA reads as TGTGCCAGCAGTTACCTTCTTGCAGGGGCCACTTACGAGCAGTACTTC.

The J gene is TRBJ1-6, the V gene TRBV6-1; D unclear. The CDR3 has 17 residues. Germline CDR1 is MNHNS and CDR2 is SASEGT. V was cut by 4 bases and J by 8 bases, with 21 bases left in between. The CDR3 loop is CASSGSGSSSPDSPLHF. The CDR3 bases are TGTGCCAGCAGTGGCTCCGGGTCCTCAAGTCCCGATTCACCCCTCCACTTT.

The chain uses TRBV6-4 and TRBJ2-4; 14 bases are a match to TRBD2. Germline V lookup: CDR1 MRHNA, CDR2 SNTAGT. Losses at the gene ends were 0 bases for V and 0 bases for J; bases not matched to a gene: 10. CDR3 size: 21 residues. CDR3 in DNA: TGTGCCAGCAGTGACTCGACCCAGACTAGCGGGGGGGCGGGAGCCAAAAACATTCAGTACTTC. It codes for CASSDSTQTSGGAGAKNIQYF.

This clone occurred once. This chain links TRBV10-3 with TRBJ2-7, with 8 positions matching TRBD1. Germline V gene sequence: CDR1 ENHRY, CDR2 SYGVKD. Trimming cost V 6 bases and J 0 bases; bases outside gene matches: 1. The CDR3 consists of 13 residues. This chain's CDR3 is CAIRGQDSYEQYF. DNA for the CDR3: TGTGCCATCAGGGGACAGGACTCCTACGAGCAGTACTTC.

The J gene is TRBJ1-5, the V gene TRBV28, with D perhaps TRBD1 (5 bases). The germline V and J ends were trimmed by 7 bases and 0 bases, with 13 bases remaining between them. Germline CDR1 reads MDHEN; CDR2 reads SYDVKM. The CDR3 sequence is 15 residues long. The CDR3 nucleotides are TGTGCCAGCACAGGGCCCCAATTTAGCAATCAGCCCCAGCATTTT. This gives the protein CASTGPQFSNQPQHF.

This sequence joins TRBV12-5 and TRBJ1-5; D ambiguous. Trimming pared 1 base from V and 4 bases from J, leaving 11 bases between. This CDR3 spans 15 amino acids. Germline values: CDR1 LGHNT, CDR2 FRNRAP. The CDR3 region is CASGLGVIGNQPQHF. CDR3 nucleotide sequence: TGTGCTAGTGGTTTGGGAGTGATCGGGAATCAGCCCCAGCATTTT.

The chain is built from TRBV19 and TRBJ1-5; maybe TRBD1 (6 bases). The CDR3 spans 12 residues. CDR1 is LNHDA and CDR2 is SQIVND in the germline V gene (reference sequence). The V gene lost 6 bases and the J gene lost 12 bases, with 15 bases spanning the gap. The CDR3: CASSMDSRLQHF. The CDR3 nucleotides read TGTGCCAGTAGCATGGACAGCCGGCTCCAGCATTTT. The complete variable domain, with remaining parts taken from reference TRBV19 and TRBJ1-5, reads DGGITQSPKYLFRKEGQNVTLSCEQNLNHDAMYWYRQDPGQGLRLIYYSQIVNDFQKGDIAEGYSVSREKKESFPLTVTSAQKNPTAFYLCASSMDSRLQHFGDGTRLSIL.

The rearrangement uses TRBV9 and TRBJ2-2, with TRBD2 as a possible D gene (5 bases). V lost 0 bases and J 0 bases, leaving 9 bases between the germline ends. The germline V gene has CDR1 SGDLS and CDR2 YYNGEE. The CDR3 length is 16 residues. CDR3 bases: TGTGCCAGCAGCGTAGGGCGAGGGCCGAACACCGGGGAGCTGTTTTTT. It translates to CASSVGRGPNTGELFF. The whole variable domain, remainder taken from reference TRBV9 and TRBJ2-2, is DSGVTQTPKHLITATGQRVTLRCSPRSGDLSVYWYQQSLDQGLQFLIQYYNGEERAKGNILERFSAQQFPDLHSELNLSSLELGDSALYFCASSVGRGPNTGELFFGEGSRLTVL.

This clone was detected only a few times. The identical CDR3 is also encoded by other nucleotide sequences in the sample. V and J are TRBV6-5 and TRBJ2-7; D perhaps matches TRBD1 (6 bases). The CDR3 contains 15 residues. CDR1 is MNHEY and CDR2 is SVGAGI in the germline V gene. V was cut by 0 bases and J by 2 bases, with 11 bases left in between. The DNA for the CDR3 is TGTGCCAGCAGTTACTCGGACAGCTCCGCCTACGAGCAGTACTTC. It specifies CASSYSDSSAYEQYF.

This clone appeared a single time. Written as DNA, the CDR3 is TGTGCCAGCAGGAAACAGGGTGCGGACACTGAAGCTTTCTTT. This gives the protein CASRKQGADTEAFF. The gene calls are TRBV27 and TRBJ1-1, with D perhaps TRBD1 (6 bases). Per germline, CDR1 MNHEY and CDR2 SMNVEV (reference sequence). The CDR3 has 14 amino acids. V was pared by 6 bases and J by 3 bases, with 14 bases between.

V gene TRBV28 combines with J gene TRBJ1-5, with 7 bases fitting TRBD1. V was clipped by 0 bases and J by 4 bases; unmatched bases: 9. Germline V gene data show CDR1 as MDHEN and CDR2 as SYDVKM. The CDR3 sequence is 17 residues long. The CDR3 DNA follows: TGTGCCAGCAGTTTATGGGGGGGACAGAACCTAAATCAGCCCCAGCATTTT. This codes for CASSLWGGQNLNQPQHF.

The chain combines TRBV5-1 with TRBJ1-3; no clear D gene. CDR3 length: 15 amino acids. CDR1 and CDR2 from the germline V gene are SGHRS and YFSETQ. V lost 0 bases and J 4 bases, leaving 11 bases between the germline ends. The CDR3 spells CASSLDEGAGNTIYF. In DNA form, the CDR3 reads TGCGCCAGCAGCTTGGACGAGGGCGCAGGAAACACCATATATTTT.

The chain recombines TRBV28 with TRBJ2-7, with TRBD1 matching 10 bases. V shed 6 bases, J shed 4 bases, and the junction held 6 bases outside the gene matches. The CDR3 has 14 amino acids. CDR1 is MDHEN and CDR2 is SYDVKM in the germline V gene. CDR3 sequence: CASRTGGLGYEQYF. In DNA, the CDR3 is TGTGCCAGCAGGACAGGGGGCCTTGGTTACGAGCAGTACTTC. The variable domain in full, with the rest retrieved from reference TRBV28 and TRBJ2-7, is DVKVTQSSRYLVKRTGEKVFLECVQDMDHENMFWYRQDPGLGLRLIYFSYDVKMKEKGDIPEGYSVSREKKERFSLILESASTNQTSMYLCASRTGGLGYEQYFGPGTRLTVT.

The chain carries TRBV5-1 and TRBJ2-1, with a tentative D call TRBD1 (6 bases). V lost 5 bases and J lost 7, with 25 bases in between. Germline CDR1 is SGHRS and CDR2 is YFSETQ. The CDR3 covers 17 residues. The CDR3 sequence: CASRFGQNVGLRNEQFF. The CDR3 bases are TGCGCCAGCAGATTCGGACAGAATGTTGGTTTAAGGAATGAGCAGTTCTTC.

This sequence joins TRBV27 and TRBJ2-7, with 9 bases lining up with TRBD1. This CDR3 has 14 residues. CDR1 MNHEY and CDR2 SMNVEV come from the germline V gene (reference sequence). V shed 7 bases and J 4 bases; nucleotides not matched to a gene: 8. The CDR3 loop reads CASIPGQGSYEQYF. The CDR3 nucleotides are TGTGCCAGCATTCCGGGACAGGGTAGTTACGAGCAGTACTTC.